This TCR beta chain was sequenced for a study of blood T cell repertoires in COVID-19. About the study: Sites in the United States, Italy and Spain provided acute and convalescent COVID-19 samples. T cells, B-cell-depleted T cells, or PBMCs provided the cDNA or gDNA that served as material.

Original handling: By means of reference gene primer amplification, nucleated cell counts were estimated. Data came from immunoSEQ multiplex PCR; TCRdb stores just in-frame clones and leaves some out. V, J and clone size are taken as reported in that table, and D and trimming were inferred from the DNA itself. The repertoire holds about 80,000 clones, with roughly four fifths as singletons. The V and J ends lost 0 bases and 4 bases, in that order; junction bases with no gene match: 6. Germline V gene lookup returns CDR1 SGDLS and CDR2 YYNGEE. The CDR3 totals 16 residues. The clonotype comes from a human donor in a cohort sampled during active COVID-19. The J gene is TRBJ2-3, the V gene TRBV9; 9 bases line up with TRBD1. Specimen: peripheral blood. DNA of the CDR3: TGTGCCAGCAGCGTAGTGGGGACAGGGTACTCAGATACGCAGTATTTT. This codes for CASSVVGTGYSDTQYF.